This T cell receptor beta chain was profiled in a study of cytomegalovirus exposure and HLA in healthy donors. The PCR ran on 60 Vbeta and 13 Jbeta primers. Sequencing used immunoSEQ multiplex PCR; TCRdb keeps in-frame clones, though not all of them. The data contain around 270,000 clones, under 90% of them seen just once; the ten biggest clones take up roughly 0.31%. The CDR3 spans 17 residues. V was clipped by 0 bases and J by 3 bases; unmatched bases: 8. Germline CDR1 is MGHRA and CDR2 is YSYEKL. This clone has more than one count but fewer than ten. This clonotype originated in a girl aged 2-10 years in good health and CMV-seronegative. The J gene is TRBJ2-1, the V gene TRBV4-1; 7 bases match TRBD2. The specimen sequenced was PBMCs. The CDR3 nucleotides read TGCGCCAGCAGCCAAGATGGGGAGGGACTGGGCTACAATGAGCAGTTCTTC. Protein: CASSQDGEGLGYNEQFF.